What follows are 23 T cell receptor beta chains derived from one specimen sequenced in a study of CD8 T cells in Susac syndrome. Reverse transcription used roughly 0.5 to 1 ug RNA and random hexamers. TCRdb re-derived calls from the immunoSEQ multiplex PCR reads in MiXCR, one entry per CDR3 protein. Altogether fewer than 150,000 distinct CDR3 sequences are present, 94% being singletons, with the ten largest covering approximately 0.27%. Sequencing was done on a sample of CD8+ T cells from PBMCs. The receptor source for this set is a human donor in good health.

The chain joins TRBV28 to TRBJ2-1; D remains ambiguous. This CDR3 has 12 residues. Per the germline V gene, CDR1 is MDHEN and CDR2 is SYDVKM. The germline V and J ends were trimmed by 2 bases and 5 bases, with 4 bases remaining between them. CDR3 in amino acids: CASSLLHNEQFF. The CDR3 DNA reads TGTGCCAGCAGTTTACTCCACAATGAGCAGTTCTTC.

In nucleotides, the CDR3 is TGTGCCACCAGTGATTGGAGCGTTTCCACAGATACGCAGTATTTT. This gives the protein CATSDWSVSTDTQYF. This chain links TRBV24-1 with TRBJ2-3; no clear D gene. CDR1 and CDR2 from the germline V gene are KGHDR and SFDVKD. CDR3 size: 15 residues. With 2 bases removed from V and 2 bases from J, the gap between germline ends came to 10 bases.

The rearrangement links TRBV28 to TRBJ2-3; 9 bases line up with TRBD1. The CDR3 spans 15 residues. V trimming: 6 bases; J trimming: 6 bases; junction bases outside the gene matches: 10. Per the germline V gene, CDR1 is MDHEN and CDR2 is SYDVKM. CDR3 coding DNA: TGTGCCAGCAGCCTCCGGGGACAGGGATATGATACGCAGTATTTT. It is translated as CASSLRGQGYDTQYF. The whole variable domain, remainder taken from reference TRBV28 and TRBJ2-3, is DVKVTQSSRYLVKRTGEKVFLECVQDMDHENMFWYRQDPGLGLRLIYFSYDVKMKEKGDIPEGYSVSREKKERFSLILESASTNQTSMYLCASSLRGQGYDTQYFGPGTRLTVL.

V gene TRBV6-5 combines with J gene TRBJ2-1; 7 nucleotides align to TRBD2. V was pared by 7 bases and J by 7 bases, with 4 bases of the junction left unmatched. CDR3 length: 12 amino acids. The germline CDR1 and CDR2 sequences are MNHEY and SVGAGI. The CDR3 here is CASTAGANEQFF. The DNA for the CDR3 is TGTGCCAGCACTGCGGGAGCTAATGAGCAGTTCTTC.

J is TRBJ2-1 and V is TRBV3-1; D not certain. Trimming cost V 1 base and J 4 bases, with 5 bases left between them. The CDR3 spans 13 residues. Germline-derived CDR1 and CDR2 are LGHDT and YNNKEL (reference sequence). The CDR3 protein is CASSQALYNEQFF. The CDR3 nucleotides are TGTGCCAGCAGCCAAGCACTTTACAATGAGCAGTTCTTC.

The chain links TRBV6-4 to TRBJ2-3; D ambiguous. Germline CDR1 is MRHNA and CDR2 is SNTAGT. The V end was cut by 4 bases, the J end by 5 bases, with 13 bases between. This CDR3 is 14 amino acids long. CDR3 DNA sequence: TGTGCCAGCAGTGTTTCAGGAATTGGAGATACGCAGTATTTT. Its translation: CASSVSGIGDTQYF.

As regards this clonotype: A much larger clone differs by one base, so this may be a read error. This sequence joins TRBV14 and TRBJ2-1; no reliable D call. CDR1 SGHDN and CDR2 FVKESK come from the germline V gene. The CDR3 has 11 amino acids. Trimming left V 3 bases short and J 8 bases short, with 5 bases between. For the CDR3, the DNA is TGTGCCAGCAGCCAGTACGATGAGCAGTTCTTC. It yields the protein CASSQYDEQFF. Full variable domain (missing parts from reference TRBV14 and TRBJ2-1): EAGVTQFPSHSVIEKGQTVTLRCDPISGHDNLYWYRRVMGKEIKFLLHFVKESKQDESGMPNNRFLAERTGGTYSTLKVQPAELEDSGVYFCASSQYDEQFFGPGTRLTVL.

The CDR3 region has the DNA TGTGCCAGCAGCCAGACTGAATACAATGAGCAGTTCTTC. Its translation: CASSQTEYNEQFF. V gene TRBV7-6 combines with J gene TRBJ2-1; D uncertain. Trimming left V 5 bases short and J 4 bases short, with 9 bases between. The V gene's germline CDR1 is SGHVS and CDR2 FNYEAQ. There are 13 residues in the CDR3.

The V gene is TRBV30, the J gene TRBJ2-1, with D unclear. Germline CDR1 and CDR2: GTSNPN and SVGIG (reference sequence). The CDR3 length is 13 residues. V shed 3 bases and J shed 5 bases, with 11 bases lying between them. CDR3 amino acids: CAWRPWANNEQFF. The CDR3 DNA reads TGTGCCTGGAGGCCATGGGCGAACAATGAGCAGTTCTTC.

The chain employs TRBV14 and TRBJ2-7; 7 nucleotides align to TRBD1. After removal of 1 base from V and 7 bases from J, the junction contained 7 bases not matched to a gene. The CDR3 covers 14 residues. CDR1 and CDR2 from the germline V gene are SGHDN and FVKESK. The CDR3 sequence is CASSQGGQAHEQYF. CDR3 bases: TGTGCCAGCAGCCAAGGCGGACAGGCTCATGAGCAGTACTTC. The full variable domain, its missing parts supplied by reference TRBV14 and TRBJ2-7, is EAGVTQFPSHSVIEKGQTVTLRCDPISGHDNLYWYRRVMGKEIKFLLHFVKESKQDESGMPNNRFLAERTGGTYSTLKVQPAELEDSGVYFCASSQGGQAHEQYFGPGTRLTVT.

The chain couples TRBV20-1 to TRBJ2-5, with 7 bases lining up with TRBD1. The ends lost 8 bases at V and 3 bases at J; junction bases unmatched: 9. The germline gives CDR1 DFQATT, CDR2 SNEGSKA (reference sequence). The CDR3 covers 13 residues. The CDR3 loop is CSPGGTLEETQYF. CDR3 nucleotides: TGCAGTCCAGGGGGAACCCTGGAAGAGACCCAGTACTTC.

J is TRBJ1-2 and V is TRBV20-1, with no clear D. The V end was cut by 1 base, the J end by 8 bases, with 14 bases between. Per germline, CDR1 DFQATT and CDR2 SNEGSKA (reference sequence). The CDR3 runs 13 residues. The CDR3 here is CSARVRRLRGYTF. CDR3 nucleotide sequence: TGCAGTGCTAGAGTCAGGCGTCTTAGGGGCTACACCTTC.

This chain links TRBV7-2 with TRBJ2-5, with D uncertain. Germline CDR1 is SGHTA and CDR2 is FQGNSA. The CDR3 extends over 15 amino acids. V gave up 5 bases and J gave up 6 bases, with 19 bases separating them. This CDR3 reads CASSNPLDVKKTQYF. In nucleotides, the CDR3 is TGTGCCAGCAGCAACCCTCTAGACGTTAAGAAGACCCAGTACTTC.

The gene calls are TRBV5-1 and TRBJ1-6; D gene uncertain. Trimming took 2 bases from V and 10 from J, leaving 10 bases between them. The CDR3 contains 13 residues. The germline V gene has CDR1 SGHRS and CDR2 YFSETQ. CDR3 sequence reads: CASSFDSASPLHF. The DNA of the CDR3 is TGCGCCAGCAGCTTTGATTCAGCCTCACCCCTCCACTTT. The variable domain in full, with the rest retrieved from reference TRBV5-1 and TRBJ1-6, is KAGVTQTPRYLIKTRGQQVTLSCSPISGHRSVSWYQQTPGQGLQFLFEYFSETQRNKGNFPGRFSGRQFSNSRSEMNVSTLELGDSALYLCASSFDSASPLHFGNGTRLTVT.

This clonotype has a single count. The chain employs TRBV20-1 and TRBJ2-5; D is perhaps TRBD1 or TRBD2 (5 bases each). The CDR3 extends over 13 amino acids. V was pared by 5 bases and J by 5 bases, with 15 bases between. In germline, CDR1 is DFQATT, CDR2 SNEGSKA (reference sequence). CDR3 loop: CSAWDRFGETQYF. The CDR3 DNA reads TGCAGTGCTTGGGACCGCTTCGGGGAGACCCAGTACTTC.

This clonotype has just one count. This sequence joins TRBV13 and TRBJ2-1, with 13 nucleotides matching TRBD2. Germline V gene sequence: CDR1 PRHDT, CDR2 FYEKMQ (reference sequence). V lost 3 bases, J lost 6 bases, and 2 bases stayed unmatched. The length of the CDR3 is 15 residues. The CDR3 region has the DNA TGTGCCAGCAGCTTCGGGACTAGCGGGGCCAATGAGCAGTTCTTC. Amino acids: CASSFGTSGANEQFF.

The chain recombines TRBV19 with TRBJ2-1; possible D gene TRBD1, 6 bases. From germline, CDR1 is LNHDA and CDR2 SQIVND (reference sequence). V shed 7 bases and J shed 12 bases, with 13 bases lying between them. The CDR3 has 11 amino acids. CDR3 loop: CASISGTLQFF. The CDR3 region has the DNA TGTGCCAGTATCTCCGGGACACTGCAGTTCTTC.

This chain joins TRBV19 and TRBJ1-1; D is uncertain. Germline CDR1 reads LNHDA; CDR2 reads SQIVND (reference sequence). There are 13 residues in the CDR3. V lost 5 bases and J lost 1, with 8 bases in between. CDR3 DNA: TGTGCCAGTAGTCCTAGTACGAACACTGAAGCTTTCTTT. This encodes CASSPSTNTEAFF.

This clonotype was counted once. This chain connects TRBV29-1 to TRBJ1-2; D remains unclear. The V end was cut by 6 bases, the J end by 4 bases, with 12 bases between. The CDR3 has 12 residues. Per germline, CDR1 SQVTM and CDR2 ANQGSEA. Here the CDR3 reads CSVPRRPYGYTF. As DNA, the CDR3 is TGCAGCGTACCCCGCAGGCCCTATGGCTACACCTTC.

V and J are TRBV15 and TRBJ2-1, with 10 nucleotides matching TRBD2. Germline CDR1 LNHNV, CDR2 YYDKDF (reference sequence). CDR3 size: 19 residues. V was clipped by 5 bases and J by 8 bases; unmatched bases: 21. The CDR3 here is CATSDYGQGIAGGVDEQFF. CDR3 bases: TGTGCCACCAGCGACTATGGACAGGGTATAGCGGGAGGCGTTGATGAGCAGTTCTTC.

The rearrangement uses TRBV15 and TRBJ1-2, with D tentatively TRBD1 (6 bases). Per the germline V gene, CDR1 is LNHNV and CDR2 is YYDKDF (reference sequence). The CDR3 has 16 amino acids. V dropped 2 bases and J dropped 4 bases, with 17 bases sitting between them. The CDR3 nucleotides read TGTGCCACCAGCAGAAGGTGGGGGGCCCGACCCTATGGCTACACCTTC. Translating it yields CATSRRWGARPYGYTF. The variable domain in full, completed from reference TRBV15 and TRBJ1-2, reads DAMVIQNPRYQVTQFGKPVTLSCSQTLNHNVMYWYQQKSSQAPKLLFHYYDKDFNNEADTPDNFQSRRPNTSFCFLDIRSPGLGDTAMYLCATSRRWGARPYGYTFGSGTRLTVV.

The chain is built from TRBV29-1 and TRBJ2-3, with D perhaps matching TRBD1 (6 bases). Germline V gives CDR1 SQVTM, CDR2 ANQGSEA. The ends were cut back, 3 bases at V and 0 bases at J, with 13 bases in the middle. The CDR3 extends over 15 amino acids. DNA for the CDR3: TGCAGCGTTGATAGGCAGGGGCGGAGCACAGATACGCAGTATTTT. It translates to CSVDRQGRSTDTQYF.

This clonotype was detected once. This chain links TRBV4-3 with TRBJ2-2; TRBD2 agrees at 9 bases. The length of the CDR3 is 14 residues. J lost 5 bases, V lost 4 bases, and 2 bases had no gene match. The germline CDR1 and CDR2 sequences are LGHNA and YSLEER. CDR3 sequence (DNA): TGCGCCAGCAGCCCGGGACTAGCAACCGGGGAGCTGTTTTTT. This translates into CASSPGLATGELFF.